Listed below are T cell receptor beta chains from one sample, sequenced in a study of cytomegalovirus exposure and HLA in healthy donors. Method: immunoSEQ multiplex PCR; TCRdb's copy keeps in-frame clones and lacks some. The table lists approximately 170,000 clones, around four fifths of them singletons, with under 2.5% in the top ten. Sample: PBMCs. The receptors originated from a man younger than 45 in good health and CMV-seropositive. The CDR3 runs from the conserved cysteine through the conserved F or W. The D gene is left open where the match is weak. Clone size is stated in some rows and not others, as once, few, many or a class when expanded.

CDR3nt: TGTGCCACCAGCCGGACTAGCGGGGGTAATGAGCAGTTCTTC; CDR3aa: CATSRTSGGNEQFF; v_gene: TRBV15; d_gene: TRBD2; j_gene: TRBJ2-1; abundance: few; len: 14
CDR3nt: TGTGCCAGCACCTGGGACAGGGGAGGCGAGACCCAGTACTTC; CDR3aa: CASTWDRGGETQYF; v_gene: TRBV6-6; d_gene: TRBD1; j_gene: TRBJ2-5; abundance: .; len: 14
CDR3nt: TGTGCCAGCAGCTTGACAGGGGGAGAGACCCAGTACTTC; CDR3aa: CASSLTGGETQYF; v_gene: TRBV7-3; d_gene: TRBD1; j_gene: TRBJ2-5; abundance: once; len: 13
CDR3nt: TGTGCCAGCAGTTTAGGGGCGATACCCTTCGGCTATGGCTACACCTTC; CDR3aa: CASSLGAIPFGYGYTF; v_gene: TRBV27; d_gene: .; j_gene: TRBJ1-2; abundance: .; len: 16
CDR3nt: TGCGCCAGCAGCTTGGGCAGGGGGCTCGATGAGCAGTTCTTC; CDR3aa: CASSLGRGLDEQFF; v_gene: TRBV5-1; d_gene: TRBD1; j_gene: TRBJ2-1; abundance: .; len: 14
CDR3nt: TGTGCCAGCAGCTTGCCCCCGTGGACTTTGGTTTCTGAAGCTTTCTTT; CDR3aa: CASSLPPWTLVSEAFF; v_gene: TRBV5-6; d_gene: .; j_gene: TRBJ1-1; abundance: few; len: 16
CDR3nt: TGTGCCAGCAGCTTAGGCGGGTGGATAAACATTCAGTACTTC; CDR3aa: CASSLGGWINIQYF; v_gene: TRBV7-6; d_gene: .; j_gene: TRBJ2-4; abundance: .; len: 14
CDR3nt: TGCGCCAGCAGCCAGGGAACGGGGGTGACTAGCACAGATACGCAGTATTTT; CDR3aa: CASSQGTGVTSTDTQYF; v_gene: TRBV4-3; d_gene: .; j_gene: TRBJ2-3; abundance: .; len: 17
CDR3nt: TGTGCCAGCAGTGGGTGGACAGGGGGCACGGTTGGAGCTTTCTTT; CDR3aa: CASSGWTGGTVGAFF; v_gene: TRBV6-1; d_gene: TRBD1; j_gene: TRBJ1-1; abundance: .; len: 15
CDR3nt: TGTGCCTCAAGGGGGGGGCGCCGCGAATACGAGCAGTACTTC; CDR3aa: CASRGGRREYEQYF; v_gene: TRBV30; d_gene: .; j_gene: TRBJ2-7; abundance: .; len: 14